This T cell receptor (beta chain) was identified during a study of T-cell memory formation after mild COVID-19. TCRdb passed the 5' RACE reads through MiXCR, listing each CDR3 protein once. The profile shows some 7,400 distinct CDR3 sequences, roughly 31% of them singletons. Study findings and constraints: Whereas later expanders leaned CD4+, clones contracting day 15 to 85 showed a balanced CD4/CD8 makeup.

This clonotype was detected many times. Its cognate antigen is unknown. This CDR3 contains 12 residues. V was cut by 3 bases and J by 4 bases, with 6 bases left in between. The germline V gene encodes CDR1 LGHNT and CDR2 FRNRAP. V is TRBV12-5 and J is TRBJ1-2, with unresolved D. The material sequenced was PBMCs or a T cell subset sorted from them (not recorded which). The receptor's source is an adult woman who had mild COVID-19 (a few samples of this study predate the infection). Cell type and time point are not known. The DNA for the CDR3 is TGTGCTAGTGGTTTCGGGTCCTATGGCTACACCTTC. Encoded protein: CASGFGSYGYTF.